Listed here are 10 T cell receptor beta chains from one sample, sequenced in a study of identical twins. TCRdb recomputed calls from the 5' RACE reads with MiXCR, one row per CDR3 protein. The sample lists around 140,000 distinct CDR3 sequences; 3% to 4% were seen once. The sequenced sample consisted of memory T cells sorted from blood. Source of these receptors: a man between 18 and 35 years old in good health.

This clonotype was observed at least ten times. This chain joins TRBV5-6 and TRBJ1-2, with D hard to call. CDR3 length equals 13 residues. The V end was cut by 7 bases, the J end by 4 bases, with 14 bases between. Germline V CDR1 and CDR2: SGHDT, YYEEEE. The chain's CDR3 is CASEAPTAYGYTF. CDR3 DNA: TGTGCCAGCGAAGCCCCCACAGCCTATGGCTACACCTTC.

This clonotype was seen many times. The chain has TRBV20-1 and TRBJ1-1; TRBD1 is a possible D gene (6 bases). This CDR3 has 15 amino acids. CDR1 is DFQATT and CDR2 is SNEGSKA in the germline V gene (reference sequence). V lost 1 base to trimming and J lost 6 bases, with 18 bases between them. The CDR3 reads CSARGSAGAGAEAFF. The CDR3, as DNA: TGCAGTGCTAGAGGGTCGGCGGGGGCCGGGGCTGAAGCTTTCTTT.

This clonotype was counted many times. This chain links TRBV5-6 with TRBJ1-2; D may be TRBD1 (6 bases). The germline CDR1 and CDR2 sequences are SGHDT and YYEEEE. V was clipped by 4 bases and J by 5 bases, with 15 bases between them. This CDR3 has 14 amino acids. The DNA of the CDR3 is TGTGCCAGCAGCAGGGACAAGGGGGTTTATGGCTACACCTTC. This sequence encodes CASSRDKGVYGYTF.

This clonotype showed up many times. V and J are TRBV5-6 and TRBJ2-1, with a possible D match to TRBD1 (7 bases). V was trimmed by 3 bases and J by 8 bases, leaving 15 bases between them. The CDR3 runs 14 residues. The germline V gene has CDR1 SGHDT and CDR2 YYEEEE. CDR3 in amino acids: CASSSGTAGDEQFF. In nucleotides, the CDR3 is TGTGCCAGCAGCTCCGGGACAGCGGGCGATGAGCAGTTCTTC.

This clonotype has at least ten counts. This sequence joins TRBV7-2 and TRBJ1-1, with TRBD1 matching over 10 bases. Unmatched junction bases numbered 6, after V lost 7 bases and J lost 4 bases. The length of the CDR3 is 14 residues. Germline CDR1 reads SGHTA; CDR2 reads FQGNSA. The CDR3 sequence is CASKPGQGFTEAFF. The CDR3 bases are TGTGCCAGCAAACCGGGACAGGGGTTCACTGAAGCTTTCTTT. Using reference TRBV7-2 and TRBJ1-1 for the parts outside the CDR3, the full variable domain is GAGVSQSPSNKVTEKGKDVELRCDPISGHTALYWYRQSLGQGLEFLIYFQGNSAPDKSGLPSDRFSAERTGGSVSTLTIQRTQQEDSAVYLCASKPGQGFTEAFFGQGTRLTVV.

Ten or more counts support this clonotype. The genes are TRBV18 and TRBJ2-5; no reliable D call. This CDR3 spans 11 amino acids. Trimming took 5 bases from V and 3 from J, leaving 4 bases between them. From germline, CDR1 is KGHSH and CDR2 LQKENI. The CDR3 protein is CASSSEETQYF. The CDR3 DNA sequence: TGTGCCAGCTCATCCGAAGAGACCCAGTACTTC.

This clonotype occurred many times. The CDR3 is CASSVDGTSGRINEQYF. The CDR3 coding sequence is TGTGCCAGCAGCGTAGATGGGACTAGCGGGAGGATCAACGAGCAGTACTTC. The J gene is TRBJ2-7, the V gene TRBV9; 15 bases are a match to TRBD2. V lost 0 bases, J lost 5 bases, and 6 bases stayed unmatched. There are 17 residues in the CDR3. Germline V gives CDR1 SGDLS, CDR2 YYNGEE.

This clonotype came up many times. The chain is built from TRBV6-5 and TRBJ2-1; 9 bases agree with TRBD2. Germline assignment: CDR1 MNHEY and CDR2 SVGAGI. V lost 0 bases and J lost 5; bases outside the gene matches: 2. The CDR3 is 15 amino acids. The chain's CDR3 is CASSYSTSGHNEQFF. In DNA form, the CDR3 reads TGTGCCAGCAGTTACTCAACTAGCGGGCACAATGAGCAGTTCTTC.

Ten or more counts support this clonotype. The chain carries TRBV12-3 or TRBV12-4 and TRBJ2-2; 7 bases are shared with TRBD1. V gave up 4 bases and J gave up 3 bases; unmatched junction bases: 5. CDR3 length: 15 residues. CDR3 protein: CASSYQGTDTGELFF. CDR3 coding DNA: TGTGCCAGCAGTTACCAGGGGACAGACACCGGGGAGCTGTTTTTT.

Ten or more counts support this clonotype. This CDR3 is CSARDRPVTVGANVLTF. Here the CDR3 DNA reads TGCAGTGCTAGAGATCGTCCAGTAACAGTGGGGGCCAACGTCCTGACTTTC. The chain recombines TRBV20-1 with TRBJ2-6, with D hard to call. The CDR3 is 17 residues long. V dropped 0 bases and J dropped 4 bases, with 16 bases sitting between them. Germline CDR1 reads DFQATT; CDR2 reads SNEGSKA (reference sequence).